This TCR beta chain was found in a study of T-cell reconstitution after alpha-beta-depleted transplantation in children. General study results and limits: At around two months after transplant, the alpha-beta T cells were reportedly derived from several hundred expanded clones that came from non-depleted graft cells. In some patients, recipient T cells and intrathymic progenitors surviving conditioning explained high day-60 diversity. From newly produced T cells came most of the T-cell counts and diversity one year after transplant.

A TCRbeta library incorporating unique molecular identifiers was prepared. TCRdb called the PCR reads again in MiXCR, with one record for every CDR3 protein. This repertoire shows 500,000 or so distinct CDR3 sequences, 11% found once; its top ten account for about 14%. This clonotype was seen many times. As yet, its antigen is unknown. Germline CDR1 reads MNHEY; CDR2 reads SVGEGT. Germline trimming cut 6 bases from V and 4 bases from J; bases unmatched to any gene: 5. This CDR3 region has 14 residues. Sequences were derived from PBMCs, mostly from graft donor cells, sampled 180 days after TCRalphabeta/CD19-depleted stem cell transplant. The origin of this receptor is a female patient aged 2-10 years who had a stem cell transplant for aplastic anemia, so the T cells may come from the graft donor. The chain carries TRBV6-2 or TRBV6-3 and TRBJ2-3; 9 bases map to TRBD2. The CDR3: CASRIAGVADTQYF. CDR3 in DNA: TGTGCCAGCAGGATAGCGGGAGTGGCAGATACGCAGTATTTT.